These 13 T cell receptor beta chains were all obtained from the same sample, sequenced in a study of regulatory and conventional T cells in RAG deficiency. Conventional CD4+ T cells were sorted from blood as CD25-low CD127-high cells. Clones were sequenced by immunoSEQ multiplex PCR, and TCRdb holds only the in-frame ones, with some missing. This sample has 30,000 to 40,000 clones, with 75% to 80% found just once. These data were likewise used in another study, on regulatory T cells. In that study: Amplification used 52 TRBV primers and 13 TRBJ primers.

The source material was CD4+ effector T cells sorted from blood. These receptors were obtained from a human donor in good health.

The gene calls are TRBV19 and TRBJ2-3; D might be TRBD1 (7 bases). CDR1 and CDR2 (germline): LNHDA, SQIVND (reference sequence). V lost 7 bases and J lost 7, with 18 bases in between. This CDR3 spans 14 amino acids. CDR3 in DNA: TGTGCCAGTAATAGCGGTCAGGGGGGAAATACGCAGTATTTT. The encoded protein is CASNSGQGGNTQYF.

J is TRBJ2-7 and V is TRBV19, with 7 bases identical to TRBD1. The CDR3 loop spans 15 amino acids. V gave up 4 bases and J gave up 4 bases; unmatched junction bases: 10. Germline CDR1 LNHDA, CDR2 SQIVND (reference sequence). The CDR3 DNA reads TGTGCCAGTAGTACCCCCGGGACAGCAATTTACGAGCAGTACTTC. Translating gives CASSTPGTAIYEQYF. The full variable domain, its missing parts supplied by reference TRBV19 and TRBJ2-7, is DGGITQSPKYLFRKEGQNVTLSCEQNLNHDAMYWYRQDPGQGLRLIYYSQIVNDFQKGDIAEGYSVSREKKESFPLTVTSAQKNPTAFYLCASSTPGTAIYEQYFGPGTRLTVT.

The genes are TRBV2 and TRBJ2-5, with D tentatively TRBD1 or TRBD2 (5 bases each). CDR3 length: 12 amino acids. Per germline, CDR1 SNHLY and CDR2 FYNNEI. Deletions cut 7 bases from V and 2 bases from J, with 8 bases between. In DNA, the CDR3 is TGTGCCAGCACCGAGGGGCAAGAGACCCAGTACTTC. Translation: CASTEGQETQYF.

The chain carries TRBV28 and TRBJ2-6; D is uncertain. CDR1 and CDR2 (germline): MDHEN, SYDVKM. The germline V and J ends were trimmed by 3 bases and 0 bases, with 6 bases remaining between them. The CDR3 covers 15 residues. The CDR3 here is CASSFGYSGANVLTF. The CDR3 coding sequence is TGTGCCAGCAGTTTTGGGTACTCTGGGGCCAACGTCCTGACTTTC.

The chain couples TRBV7-8 to TRBJ2-6; no clear D gene. This CDR3 has 11 residues. Germline loops: CDR1 SGHVS, CDR2 FQNEAQ. V gave up 0 bases and J gave up 9 bases, with 0 bases separating them. CDR3 protein: CASSLANVLTF. Written as DNA, the CDR3 is TGTGCCAGCAGCTTAGCCAACGTCCTGACTTTC.

The J gene is TRBJ1-3, the V gene TRBV4-1; no clear D. Trimming took 1 base from V and 8 from J, leaving 12 bases between them. The CDR3 has 14 residues. CDR1 and CDR2 from the germline V gene are MGHRA and YSYEKL. The CDR3 nucleotides read TGCGCCAGCAGCCAAGCACAGTCTTTAGACACCATATATTTT. Protein: CASSQAQSLDTIYF.

The rearrangement joins TRBV18 to TRBJ1-6; D might be TRBD1 (5 bases). V was shortened by 5 bases and J by 6 bases, with 11 bases between the two germline ends. The CDR3 loop spans 14 amino acids. CDR1 and CDR2 from the germline V gene are KGHSH and LQKENI. In nucleotides, the CDR3 is TGTGCCAGCTCATCGACAGACCTTAATTCACCCCTCCACTTT. Residues: CASSSTDLNSPLHF.

Worth noting for this clone: The same CDR3 also results from other DNA sequences found in this sample. The rearrangement uses TRBV9 and TRBJ2-5, with D possibly matching TRBD1 (6 bases). The CDR3 covers 14 residues. Germline-derived CDR1 and CDR2 are SGDLS and YYNGEE. V lost 0 bases and J lost 5, with 11 bases in between. The CDR3, as DNA: TGTGCCAGCAGCGTAGACACAGGGCAGGAGACCCAGTACTTC. Protein product: CASSVDTGQETQYF.

V usage is TRBV7-9 and J usage is TRBJ2-2; D not certain. Germline lookup yields CDR1 SEHNR and CDR2 FQNEAQ (reference sequence). This CDR3 spans 14 amino acids. V was shortened by 2 bases and J by 3 bases, with 7 bases between the two germline ends. CDR3 nucleotides: TGTGCCAGCAGCTTACTAGGGTACACCGGGGAGCTGTTTTTT. It translates to CASSLLGYTGELFF.

The V gene is TRBV9, the J gene TRBJ1-1; TRBD1 matches at 8 bases. Germline-derived CDR1 and CDR2 are SGDLS and YYNGEE. This CDR3 is 14 amino acids long. With V trimmed by 4 bases and J by 3 bases, 5 bases remained unmatched. This chain's CDR3 is CASSPGGVDTEAFF. The CDR3 DNA is TGTGCCAGCAGCCCAGGGGGCGTGGACACTGAAGCTTTCTTT.

V and J are TRBV7-3 and TRBJ1-5, with TRBD1 as a possible D gene (5 bases). The CDR3 runs 15 residues. The germline V and J ends were trimmed by 5 bases and 2 bases, with 13 bases remaining between them. Germline loops: CDR1 SGHTA, CDR2 FQGTGA. The CDR3 nucleotides read TGTGCCAGCAGCGTAGGCCAGGGCGGCAATCAGCCCCAGCATTTT. This codes for CASSVGQGGNQPQHF.

The V call is TRBV6-1, the J call TRBJ2-5; D uncertain. Germline-derived CDR1 and CDR2 are MNHNS and SASEGT. V lost 9 bases to trimming and J lost 4 bases, with 15 bases between them. The CDR3 sequence is 13 residues long. CDR3 sequence (DNA): TGTGCCAGTGGCTCGCGGAGACTAGAGACCCAGTACTTC. Amino acid sequence: CASGSRRLETQYF.

The chain uses TRBV7-6 and TRBJ2-1; possible D gene TRBD1, 5 bases. V was trimmed by 5 bases and J by 4 bases, leaving 9 bases between them. Germline V lookup: CDR1 SGHVS, CDR2 FNYEAQ. The CDR3 contains 13 residues. CDR3 nucleotides: TGTGCCAGCAGCCGACGACAGTACAATGAGCAGTTCTTC. This gives the protein CASSRRQYNEQFF.